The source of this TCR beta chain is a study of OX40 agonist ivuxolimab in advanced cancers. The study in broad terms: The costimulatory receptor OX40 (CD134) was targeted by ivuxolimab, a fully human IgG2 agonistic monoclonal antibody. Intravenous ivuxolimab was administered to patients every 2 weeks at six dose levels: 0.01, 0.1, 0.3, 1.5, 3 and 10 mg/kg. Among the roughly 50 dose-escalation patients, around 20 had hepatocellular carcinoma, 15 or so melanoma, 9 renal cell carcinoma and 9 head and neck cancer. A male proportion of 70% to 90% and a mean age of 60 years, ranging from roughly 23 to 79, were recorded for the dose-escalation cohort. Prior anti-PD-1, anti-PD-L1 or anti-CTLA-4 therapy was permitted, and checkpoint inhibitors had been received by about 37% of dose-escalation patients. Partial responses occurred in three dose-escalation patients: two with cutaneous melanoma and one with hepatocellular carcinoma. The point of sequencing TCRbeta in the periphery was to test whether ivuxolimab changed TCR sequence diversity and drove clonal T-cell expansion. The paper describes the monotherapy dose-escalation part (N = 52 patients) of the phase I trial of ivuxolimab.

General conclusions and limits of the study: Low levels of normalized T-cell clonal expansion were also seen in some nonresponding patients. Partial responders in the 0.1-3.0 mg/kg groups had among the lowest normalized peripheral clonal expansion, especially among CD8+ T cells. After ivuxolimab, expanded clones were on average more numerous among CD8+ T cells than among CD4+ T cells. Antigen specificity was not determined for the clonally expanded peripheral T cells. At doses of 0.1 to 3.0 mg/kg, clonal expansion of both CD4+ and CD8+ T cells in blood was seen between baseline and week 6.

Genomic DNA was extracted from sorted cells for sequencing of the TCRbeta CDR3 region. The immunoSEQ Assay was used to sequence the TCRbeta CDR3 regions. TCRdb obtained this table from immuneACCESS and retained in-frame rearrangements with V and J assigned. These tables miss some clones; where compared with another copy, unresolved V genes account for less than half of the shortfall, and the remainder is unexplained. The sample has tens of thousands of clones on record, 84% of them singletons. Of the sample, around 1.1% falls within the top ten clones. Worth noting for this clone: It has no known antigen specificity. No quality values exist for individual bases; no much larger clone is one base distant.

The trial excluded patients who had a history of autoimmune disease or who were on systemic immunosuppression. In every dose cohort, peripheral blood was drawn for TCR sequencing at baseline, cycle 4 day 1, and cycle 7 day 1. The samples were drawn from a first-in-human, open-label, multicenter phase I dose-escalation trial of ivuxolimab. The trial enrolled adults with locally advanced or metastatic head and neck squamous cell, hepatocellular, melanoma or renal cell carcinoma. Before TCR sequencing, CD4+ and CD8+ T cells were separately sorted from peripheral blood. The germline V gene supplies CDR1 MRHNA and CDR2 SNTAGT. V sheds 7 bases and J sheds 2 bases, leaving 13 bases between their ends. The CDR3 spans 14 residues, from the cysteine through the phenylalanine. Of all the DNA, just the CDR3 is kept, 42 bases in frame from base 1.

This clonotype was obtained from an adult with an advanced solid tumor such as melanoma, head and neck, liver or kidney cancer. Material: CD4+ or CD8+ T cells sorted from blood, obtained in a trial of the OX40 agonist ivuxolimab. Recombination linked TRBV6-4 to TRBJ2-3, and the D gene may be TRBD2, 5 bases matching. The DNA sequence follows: TGTGCCAGCACCCCCCGGGATCACACAGATACGCAGTATTTT. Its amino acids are CASTPRDHTDTQYF.